These 21 T cell receptor beta chains were all obtained from the same sample, sequenced in a study of shared clonotypes between healthy human individuals. In the naive CD8 group, cells lacked CD45RO and were positively selected for CCR7, so terminally differentiated effector memory CD45RA+ cells were left out. Measured with immunoSEQ multiplex PCR; TCRdb has only the in-frame clones, and not every one. This sample yields about 1,800,000 clones, of which less than 95% are seen a single time; 1.2% belongs to the top ten. The sample taken for sequencing was naive CD8+ T cells sorted from blood. The receptors were gathered from a young man in good health.

A few counts support this clone. The V and J genes are TRBV27 and TRBJ1-5; D is unclear. V lost 2 bases to trimming and J lost 7 bases, with 12 bases between them. This CDR3 has 14 amino acids. Germline loops: CDR1 MNHEY, CDR2 SMNVEV (reference sequence). The CDR3 DNA reads as TGTGCCAGCAGTTTAGTCGGCCGAGGGCAGCCCCAGCATTTT. The encoded protein is CASSLVGRGQPQHF.

The rearrangement joins TRBV7-9 to TRBJ2-5; D is perhaps TRBD1 (6 bases). This CDR3 region has 13 residues. The V and J ends lost 6 bases and 2 bases respectively, with 10 bases between them. CDR1 and CDR2 from the germline V gene are SEHNR and FQNEAQ (reference sequence). CDR3 nucleotide sequence: TGTGCCAGCAGTGGGACAATTCAAGAGACCCAGTACTTC. Its translation: CASSGTIQETQYF. Looking up the rest from reference TRBV7-9 and TRBJ2-5 gives the full variable domain: DTGVSQNPRHKITKRGQNVTFRCDPISEHNRLYWYRQTLGQGPEFLTYFQNEAQLEKSRLLSDRFSAERPKGSFSTLEIQRTEQGDSAMYLCASSGTIQETQYFGPGTRLLVL.

The J gene is TRBJ2-7, the V gene TRBV5-1, with 8 bases fitting TRBD1. CDR3 length: 18 residues. Trimming removed 0 bases from V and 0 bases from J; junction bases left unmatched: 11. Germline V lookup: CDR1 SGHRS, CDR2 YFSETQ. The CDR3: CASSLDETGAYVSYEQYF. The CDR3 DNA follows: TGCGCCAGCAGCTTGGACGAGACAGGGGCCTATGTCTCCTACGAGCAGTACTTC.

The rearrangement uses TRBV27 and TRBJ2-3; 7 bases are a match to TRBD2. With V trimmed by 4 bases and J by 1 base, 5 bases remained unmatched. CDR1 and CDR2 (germline): MNHEY, SMNVEV (reference sequence). This CDR3 comprises 15 residues. The CDR3 nucleotides read TGTGCCAGCAGTTGGTGGGAGGGTGGCACAGATACGCAGTATTTT. This translates into CASSWWEGGTDTQYF.

Details on this clone: The same CDR3 also results from other DNA sequences found in this sample. V is TRBV4-1 and J is TRBJ2-7; 10 bases align to TRBD2. The V and J ends lost 1 base and 4 bases, in that order; junction bases with no gene match: 4. This CDR3 comprises 15 residues. CDR1 is MGHRA and CDR2 is YSYEKL in the germline V gene. Written as DNA, the CDR3 is TGCGCCAGCAGCCAAGGACTAGCGGGTATGTACGAGCAGTACTTC. It codes for CASSQGLAGMYEQYF.

The J gene is TRBJ2-7, the V gene TRBV7-2; 7 positions match TRBD2. Germline V gene lookup returns CDR1 SGHTA and CDR2 FQGNSA. The CDR3 length is 14 residues. Trimming at V came to 4 bases and at J to 5 bases, leaving 8 bases not matched to a gene. CDR3 in amino acids: CASSSPTSYNEQYF. CDR3 sequence (DNA): TGTGCCAGCAGCTCCCCGACTAGCTACAACGAGCAGTACTTC.

As regards this clone: Other DNA sequences in this sample translate to the same CDR3. V usage is TRBV5-6 and J usage is TRBJ2-7, with TRBD1 identical over 11 bases. CDR3 length: 14 residues. Germline V gene data show CDR1 as SGHDT and CDR2 as YYEEEE. V dropped 2 bases and J dropped 3; count of bases not matched to a gene: 1. The chain's CDR3 is CASSFGTGGYEQYF. The CDR3 nucleotides read TGTGCCAGCAGCTTTGGGACAGGGGGCTACGAGCAGTACTTC.

This chain links TRBV27 with TRBJ2-7; no clear D gene. CDR3 length: 14 amino acids. Germline loops: CDR1 MNHEY, CDR2 SMNVEV (reference sequence). Trimming stripped 6 bases from V and 4 bases from J, with 16 bases between. The CDR3 sequence: CASRAQALGYEQYF. The CDR3 DNA follows: TGTGCCAGCAGGGCGCAGGCCCTGGGGTACGAGCAGTACTTC.

The V gene is TRBV30, the J gene TRBJ1-1; D is uncertain. V was trimmed by 5 bases and J by 1 base, leaving 14 bases between them. Germline values: CDR1 GTSNPN, CDR2 SVGIG (reference sequence). The CDR3 is made up of 14 amino acids. In DNA form, the CDR3 reads TGTGCCTGGGAGCGCCTTACGGGGAACACTGAAGCTTTCTTT. Its translation: CAWERLTGNTEAFF.

The chain joins TRBV28 to TRBJ2-3; D ambiguous. Trimming stripped 1 base from V and 4 bases from J, with 12 bases between. The CDR3 runs to 15 residues. Germline CDR1 and CDR2: MDHEN and SYDVKM. The CDR3 DNA reads TGTGCCAGCAGTTTATTAACCCCAAACGCAGATACGCAGTATTTT. This translates into CASSLLTPNADTQYF.

The chain uses TRBV4-2 and TRBJ2-5, with D hard to call. From germline, CDR1 is LGHNA and CDR2 YNFKEQ. V gave up 1 base and J gave up 4 bases, with 10 bases separating them. There are 14 residues in the CDR3. CDR3 loop: CASSQVVSIETQYF. The CDR3 DNA sequence: TGTGCCAGCAGCCAAGTGGTCTCCATAGAGACCCAGTACTTC.

V and J are TRBV4-3 and TRBJ2-7; 11 bases align to TRBD2. This CDR3 comprises 19 residues. Germline trimming cut 2 bases from V and 1 base from J; bases unmatched to any gene: 13. Germline-derived CDR1 and CDR2 are LGHNA and YSLEER. Written as DNA, the CDR3 is TGCGCCAGCAGCCAAACGGGGGTAGCGACTAGCGGGACGTCCTACGAGCAGTACTTC. It specifies CASSQTGVATSGTSYEQYF.

This chain connects TRBV5-4 to TRBJ2-3; D may match TRBD1 or TRBD2 (5 bases each). Germline assignment: CDR1 SGHNT and CDR2 YYREEE (reference sequence). The V end was cut by 4 bases, the J end by 2 bases, with 14 bases between. This CDR3 spans 15 amino acids. In DNA form, the CDR3 reads TGTGCCAGCAGCGTTGTGGGGGAAGCCACAGATACGCAGTATTTT. Translation gives CASSVVGEATDTQYF.

The genes are TRBV6-6 and TRBJ2-3; D gene ambiguous. This CDR3 region has 11 residues. Trimming took off 7 bases at V and 5 bases at J, with 7 bases between the two ends. Germline CDR1 is MNHNY and CDR2 is SVGAGI (reference sequence). DNA for the CDR3: TGTGCCAGCACCTCGGAAGATACGCAGTATTTT. Its translation: CASTSEDTQYF.

This chain connects TRBV28 to TRBJ2-3, with D perhaps matching TRBD2 (6 bases). Germline loops: CDR1 MDHEN, CDR2 SYDVKM. CDR3 size: 16 residues. V dropped 7 bases and J dropped 4 bases, with 21 bases sitting between them. CDR3 amino acids: CASTLPGEVASDTQYF. For the CDR3, the DNA is TGTGCCAGCACCCTACCCGGGGAGGTAGCCTCAGATACGCAGTATTTT.

This sequence joins TRBV10-3 and TRBJ2-1; D may be TRBD1 (5 bases). V lost 3 bases, J lost 5 bases, and 11 bases lay in between. CDR1 is ENHRY and CDR2 is SYGVKD in the germline V gene. The CDR3 is 14 residues long. The CDR3 sequence is CAISEWTSDNEQFF. CDR3 coding DNA: TGTGCCATCAGTGAATGGACAAGCGACAATGAGCAGTTCTTC.

J is TRBJ1-1 and V is TRBV11-1; D gene unclear. CDR1 is SGHAT, CDR2 FQDESV, per germline (reference sequence). This CDR3 comprises 14 residues. V shed 3 bases and J shed 2 bases, with 10 bases lying between them. The CDR3 protein is CASSFREDNTEAFF. The CDR3 DNA sequence: TGTGCCAGCAGCTTCCGGGAAGACAACACTGAAGCTTTCTTT.

The chain joins TRBV5-6 to TRBJ2-2; 8 nucleotides agree with TRBD2. Germline V gene lookup returns CDR1 SGHDT and CDR2 YYEEEE. V lost 2 bases, J lost 4 bases, and 7 bases stayed unmatched. CDR3 length: 16 amino acids. The CDR3 region is CASSFGLASFTGELFF. Written as DNA, the CDR3 is TGTGCCAGCAGCTTTGGACTAGCTTCTTTCACCGGGGAGCTGTTTTTT.

The genes are TRBV6-6 and TRBJ2-7; D perhaps matches TRBD1 (7 bases). CDR1 is MNHNY, CDR2 SVGAGI, per germline (reference sequence). The V gene lost 7 bases and the J gene lost 7 bases, with 20 bases spanning the gap. The CDR3 is 14 amino acids. The CDR3 DNA sequence: TGTGCCAGCACCGATCGACAGGGACTGGAGGAGCAGTACTTC. Residues: CASTDRQGLEEQYF.

With respect to this clone: A much more abundant neighbour one base away suggests this may be a read error. Other DNA sequences in this specimen translate into the identical CDR3. The chain recombines TRBV9 with TRBJ2-2; TRBD1 matches at 7 bases. Per the germline V gene, CDR1 is SGDLS and CDR2 is YYNGEE. The CDR3 spans 13 residues. The V segment lost 3 bases and the J segment 6 bases; nucleotides outside the gene matches: 2. The CDR3 DNA follows: TGTGCCAGCAGCGCTCAGGGGGCCGGGGAGCTGTTTTTT. Its translation is CASSAQGAGELFF. Full variable domain (missing parts from reference TRBV9 and TRBJ2-2): DSGVTQTPKHLITATGQRVTLRCSPRSGDLSVYWYQQSLDQGLQFLIQYYNGEERAKGNILERFSAQQFPDLHSELNLSSLELGDSALYFCASSAQGAGELFFGEGSRLTVL.

The gene calls are TRBV6-5 and TRBJ2-1; the match to TRBD1 covers 11 bases. This CDR3 has 16 amino acids. Trimming at V came to 2 bases and at J to 4 bases, leaving 4 bases not matched to a gene. Germline V gene sequence: CDR1 MNHEY, CDR2 SVGAGI. For the CDR3, the DNA is TGTGCCAGCAGTTACGGGGGGACAGGGGGTTACAATGAGCAGTTCTTC. It specifies CASSYGGTGGYNEQFF.